This T cell receptor (beta chain) originates from a study of blood T cells in healthy people across ages. Together with a sample-barcoded 5' primer, a J-beta primer mix was included in a second PCR lasting roughly 6 to 12 cycles. Sequencing recovered at least 2.5 million CDR3-containing paired-end reads from each sample. TCRdb passed the 5' RACE reads through MiXCR, listing each CDR3 protein once. The sample records more than 550,000 distinct CDR3 sequences, about a fifth being singletons. The CDR3 loop spans 11 amino acids. CDR1 is SNHLY and CDR2 is FYNNEI in the germline V gene. V and J are TRBV2 and TRBJ2-5, with D possibly called TRBD1 or TRBD2 (6 bases each). The J call is doubtful: the DNA matches TRBJ2-1 better. The sequenced sample consisted of blood. This TCR was sampled from a man aged 65-85 years in good health. The CDR3 DNA reads TGTGCCAGCAGTGGCGGGACACGGCAGTTCTTC. Amino acids: CASSGGTRQFF.